These 17 T cell receptor beta chains share one sample of origin, sequenced in a study of blood T cell repertoires in COVID-19. The assay was immunoSEQ multiplex PCR, and TCRdb's table has in-frame clones only and misses some. The sample has fewer than 250,000 clones; about 76% are singletons. The sequenced material came from PBMCs or T cells enriched from blood (not recorded which). These receptors came from a woman aged 45 to 65 with acute COVID-19.

The rearrangement joins TRBV5-1 to TRBJ2-1; tentative D call: TRBD1 (5 bases). In germline, CDR1 is SGHRS, CDR2 YFSETQ. This CDR3 region has 15 residues. V lost 0 bases, J lost 12 bases, and 19 bases lay in between. CDR3 amino acids: CASSLVGAKNHWQFF. CDR3 in DNA: TGCGCCAGCAGCTTGGTTGGGGCGAAAAATCACTGGCAGTTCTTC.

The chain links TRBV10-2 to TRBJ2-1; unclear D gene. The CDR3 has 14 residues. With 2 bases removed from V and 2 bases from J, the gap between germline ends came to 7 bases. In germline, CDR1 is WSHSY, CDR2 SAAADI. CDR3 sequence reads: CASSERYPYNEQFF. Written as DNA, the CDR3 is TGCGCCAGCAGTGAGCGGTACCCCTACAATGAGCAGTTCTTC.

The gene calls are TRBV20-1 and TRBJ1-4; a weak D match, TRBD1 (6 bases). Germline assignment: CDR1 DFQATT and CDR2 SNEGSKA (reference sequence). V lost 3 bases, J lost 1 base, and 9 bases lay in between. This CDR3 region has 14 residues. DNA for the CDR3: TGCAGTGCTAGTTCACAGGGAACTAATGAAAAACTGTTTTTT. Protein sequence: CSASSQGTNEKLFF.

The V gene is TRBV18, the J gene TRBJ1-6; maybe TRBD1 (5 bases). The V end was cut by 3 bases, the J end by 6 bases, with 9 bases between. Germline CDR1 reads KGHSH; CDR2 reads LQKENI. CDR3 size: 14 residues. DNA of the CDR3: TGTGCCAGCTCACCGGACACGGGTAATTCACCCCTCCACTTT. Protein: CASSPDTGNSPLHF.

The chain is built from TRBV28 and TRBJ1-5; no reliable D call. This CDR3 comprises 12 residues. Per the germline V gene, CDR1 is MDHEN and CDR2 is SYDVKM. Trimming pared 1 base from V and 6 bases from J, leaving 4 bases between. The CDR3 DNA sequence: TGTGCCAGCAGTTTATTAGTTCAGCCCCAGCATTTT. Translating gives CASSLLVQPQHF.

This clone turned up a few times. This rearrangement joins TRBV28 to TRBJ1-1; D is possibly TRBD1 (5 bases). Germline CDR1 and CDR2: MDHEN and SYDVKM. Trimming left V 5 bases short and J 2 bases short, with 9 bases between. The CDR3 has 13 residues. This CDR3 reads CASSGGTNTEAFF. For the CDR3, the DNA is TGTGCCAGCAGTGGGGGGACCAACACTGAAGCTTTCTTT.

V usage is TRBV24-1 and J usage is TRBJ2-7, with 9 bases fitting TRBD1. This CDR3 is built from 14 residues. J lost 1 base, V lost 5 bases, and 2 bases had no gene match. CDR1 KGHDR and CDR2 SFDVKD come from the germline V gene. CDR3 DNA sequence: TGTGCCACCAGTGGTGGACAGGGGTCCTACGAGCAGTACTTC. Its protein is CATSGGQGSYEQYF.

This sequence joins TRBV6-5 and TRBJ2-1, with 15 bases lining up with TRBD2. V gave up 5 bases and J gave up 14 bases; unmatched junction bases: 4. CDR1 and CDR2 (germline): MNHEY, SVGAGI. This CDR3 spans 13 amino acids. CDR3 in DNA: TGTGCCAGCAGTATGGGACTAGCGGGGGGAGAGTTCTTC. It codes for CASSMGLAGGEFF.

This clone appeared once. A read error may produce the germline difference seen at one junction end. This sequence joins TRBV6-2 or TRBV6-3 and TRBJ2-7; 8 bases align to TRBD2. Germline CDR1 MNHEY, CDR2 SVGEGT. The CDR3 runs 17 residues. This CDR3 is CAGSTLGGAGAHYEQYF. As DNA, the CDR3 is TGTGCCGGCAGTACGCTCGGGGGGGCAGGAGCCCACTACGAGCAGTACTTC.

V and J are TRBV7-8 and TRBJ1-3, with a tentative D call TRBD1 (6 bases). Germline-derived CDR1 and CDR2 are SGHVS and FQNEAQ. The CDR3 consists of 15 residues. V gave up 0 bases and J gave up 3 bases, with 9 bases separating them. This CDR3 reads CASSLAGGRGNTIYF. CDR3 DNA sequence: TGTGCCAGCAGCTTAGCAGGGGGTCGTGGAAACACCATATATTTT.

The table lists this clone with a few counts. This chain links TRBV6-5 with TRBJ2-6; tentative D call: TRBD1 (6 bases). The V gene lost 9 bases and the J gene lost 2 bases, with 11 bases spanning the gap. The CDR3 runs to 14 residues. The germline CDR1 and CDR2 sequences are MNHEY and SVGAGI. CDR3 in amino acids: CASRQAAGANVLTF. Written as DNA, the CDR3 is TGTGCCAGTCGACAGGCCGCTGGGGCCAACGTCCTGACTTTC.

The rearrangement joins TRBV29-1 to TRBJ1-4; D is undetermined. Deletions cut 6 bases from V and 5 bases from J, with 16 bases between. The CDR3 runs to 14 residues. The germline gives CDR1 SQVTM, CDR2 ANQGSEA. CDR3 bases: TGCAGCGTGACCCGAGATGGGAGAAATGAAAAACTGTTTTTT. Amino acid sequence: CSVTRDGRNEKLFF. Using reference TRBV29-1 and TRBJ1-4 for the parts outside the CDR3, the full variable domain is SAVISQKPSRDICQRGTSLTIQCQVDSQVTMMFWYRQQPGQSLTLIATANQGSEATYESGFVIDKFPISRPNLTFSTLTVSNMSPEDSSIYLCSVTRDGRNEKLFFGSGTQLSVL.

In DNA form, the CDR3 reads TGCGCCAGCAGCTCCACAACGGCGGGGGGAATTAGGGAGACCCAGTACTTC. It encodes CASSSTTAGGIRETQYF. V is TRBV5-1 and J is TRBJ2-5, with TRBD2 identical over 8 bases. CDR1 is SGHRS, CDR2 YFSETQ, per germline. The ends lost 3 bases at V and 5 bases at J; junction bases unmatched: 15. The CDR3 has 17 residues.

The chain links TRBV12-5 to TRBJ2-1; 11 bases map to TRBD2. CDR3 size: 17 residues. Germline V CDR1 and CDR2: LGHNT, FRNRAP. Trimming took 6 bases from V and 3 from J; bases not matched to a gene: 10. The CDR3 protein is CASGPGTSGYLYNEQFF. The CDR3 nucleotides read TGTGCTAGTGGCCCAGGGACTAGCGGTTACCTCTACAATGAGCAGTTCTTC.

The chain combines TRBV11-2 with TRBJ2-1; D is undetermined. This CDR3 spans 12 amino acids. The V end lost 3 bases, the J end lost 7 bases, and 7 bases lay between the germline ends. Germline CDR1 SGHAT, CDR2 FQNNGV. Written as DNA, the CDR3 is TGTGCCAGCAGCTTTTCCCAGAATGAGCAGTTCTTC. It translates to CASSFSQNEQFF. The full variable domain, completed using reference TRBV11-2 and TRBJ2-1, is EAGVAQSPRYKIIEKRQSVAFWCNPISGHATLYWYQQILGQGPKLLIQFQNNGVVDDSQLPKDRFSAERLKGVDSTLKIQPAKLEDSAVYLCASSFSQNEQFFGPGTRLTVL.

The chain carries TRBV7-2 and TRBJ2-5, with TRBD1 as a possible D gene (7 bases). The CDR3 is 15 amino acids. Trimming left V 5 bases short and J 9 bases short, with 22 bases between. The germline V gene has CDR1 SGHTA and CDR2 FQGNSA. CDR3 bases: TGTGCCAGCAGCCCGTCGGGGCAGGGGGGAATGGCCCAGTACTTC. Translated, it gives CASSPSGQGGMAQYF.

In its sample, this clone was seen a few times. V is TRBV3-1 (or the pseudogene TRBV3-2) and J is TRBJ1-5; 10 bases match TRBD1. Unmatched junction bases numbered 3, after V lost 1 base and J lost 6 bases. This CDR3 has 15 amino acids. The V gene's germline CDR1 is LGHDT and CDR2 YNNKEL (reference sequence). The CDR3 spells CASSQGGTGVQPQHF. The CDR3 DNA follows: TGTGCCAGCAGCCAAGGGGGGACAGGGGTTCAGCCCCAGCATTTT.